This is a list of T cell receptor beta chains from one sample in a study of neurological immune-mediated disorders. TCRdb analysed the 5' RACE reads with MiXCR anew, one entry per CDR3 protein. The table has around 69,000 distinct CDR3 sequences, 3.4% seen once; the top ten hold approximately 3.5%. Sequencing was performed on PBMCs. The receptor set was obtained from a man in his forties with multiple sclerosis. CDR3s include the opening cysteine and the closing phenylalanine or tryptophan. The order of the fields is clone size, V gene, D gene, CDR3 length, J gene, CDR3 DNA, CDR3 protein. A D gene is named only where the DNA matches it firmly. Clone size is stated in some rows and not others, as once, few, many or a class when expanded.

many,TRBV5-1,TRBD2,17,TRBJ2-5,TGCGCCAGCAGCTTGGGGCTAGCGGGGGCCTTTGAAGAGACCCAGTACTTC,CASSLGLAGAFEETQYF
many,TRBV5-1,NA,14,TRBJ1-2,TGCGCCAGCAGCTCCGACGGAGCTAACTATGGCTACACCTTC,CASSSDGANYGYTF
many,TRBV10-3,NA,16,TRBJ2-7,TGTGCCATCAGTGAGTCCCCGGCAGCGGGCTCCTACGAGCAGTACTTC,CAISESPAAGSYEQYF
NA,TRBV19,TRBD1,14,TRBJ1-4,TGTGCCAGTAGTATTGGCCCAGGGGGGGAAAAACTGTTTTTT,CASSIGPGGEKLFF
many,TRBV20-1,NA,15,TRBJ1-1,TGCAGTGCTAGGTGGGGGGGGCGACGGGACACTGAAGCTTTCTTT,CSARWGGRRDTEAFF
many,TRBV15,NA,13,TRBJ2-1,TGTGCCACCAGCAGAGTGAAGGAGAATGAGCAGTTCTTC,CATSRVKENEQFF
many,TRBV20-1,NA,11,TRBJ2-7,TGCAGTGCTAGCGGTTCCTACGAGCAGTACTTC,CSASGSYEQYF
many,TRBV5-1,TRBD2,16,TRBJ2-5,TGCGCCAGCAGCTTAGGACTAGGAGCCCACCAAGAGACCCAGTACTTC,CASSLGLGAHQETQYF
many,TRBV13,NA,12,TRBJ2-1,TGTGCCAGCAGCTTATCCCTGGGTGAGCAGTTCTTC,CASSLSLGEQFF
many,TRBV6-5,TRBD1,17,TRBJ1-4,TGTGCCAGCAGCCTACGGGGACAGGGGGCAACTAATGAAAAACTGTTTTTT,CASSLRGQGATNEKLFF
many,TRBV5-1,TRBD2,14,TRBJ2-3,TGCGCCAGCAGAAGACGGGAGGCGGGAGATACGCAGTATTTT,CASRRREAGDTQYF
many,TRBV12-3/TRBV12-4,NA,16,TRBJ1-3,TGTGCCAGCAGTTTCTGGGCAGAAGCCTCTGGAAACACCATATATTTT,CASSFWAEASGNTIYF
many,TRBV7-9,NA,13,TRBJ1-1,TGTGCCAGCAGCTTAGGGGATTGGGCTGAAGCTTTCTTT,CASSLGDWAEAFF
many,TRBV10-3,NA,14,TRBJ1-4,TGTGCCACCCGGGGGAGCGGGACTAATGAAAAACTGTTTTTT,CATRGSGTNEKLFF
many,TRBV9,NA,15,TRBJ1-2,TGTGCCAGCAGCGTAGATTACAATTGGGACTATGGCTACACCTTC,CASSVDYNWDYGYTF
many,TRBV11-2,NA,12,TRBJ2-2,TGTGCCAGCAGCTTCAAGCCCGGGGAGCTGTTTTTT,CASSFKPGELFF
many,TRBV20-1,NA,14,TRBJ2-4,TGCAGTGCTAGAGATCCGCTCGAGGGATACATTCAGTACTTC,CSARDPLEGYIQYF
many,TRBV27,NA,15,TRBJ2-2,TGTGCCAGCAGTAGTAGGTCTGGGGGAGACGGGGAGCTGTTTTTT,CASSSRSGGDGELFF
many,TRBV12-3/TRBV12-4,NA,15,TRBJ2-5,TGTGCCAGCTCCGGGGGGAGGGACAACCAAGAGACCCAGTACTTC,CASSGGRDNQETQYF